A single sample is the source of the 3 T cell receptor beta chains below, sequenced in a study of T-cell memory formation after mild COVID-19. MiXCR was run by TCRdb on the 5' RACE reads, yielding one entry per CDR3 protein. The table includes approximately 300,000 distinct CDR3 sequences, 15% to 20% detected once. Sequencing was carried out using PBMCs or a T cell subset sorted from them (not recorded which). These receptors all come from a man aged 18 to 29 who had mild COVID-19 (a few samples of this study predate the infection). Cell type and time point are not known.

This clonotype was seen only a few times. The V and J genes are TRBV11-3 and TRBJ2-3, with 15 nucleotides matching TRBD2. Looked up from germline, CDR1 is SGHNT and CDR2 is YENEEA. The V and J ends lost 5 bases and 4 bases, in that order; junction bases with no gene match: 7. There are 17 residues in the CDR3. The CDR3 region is CASSLGTSGGPADTQYF. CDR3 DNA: TGTGCCAGCAGCCTCGGGACTAGCGGGGGGCCCGCAGATACGCAGTATTTT.

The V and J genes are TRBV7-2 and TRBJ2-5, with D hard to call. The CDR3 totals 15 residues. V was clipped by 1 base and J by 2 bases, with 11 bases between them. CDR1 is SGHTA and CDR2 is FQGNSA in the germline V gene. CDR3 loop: CASSLVPNMQETQYF. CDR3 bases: TGTGCCAGCAGCTTAGTCCCGAATATGCAAGAGACCCAGTACTTC. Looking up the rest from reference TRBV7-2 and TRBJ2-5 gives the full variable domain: GAGVSQSPSNKVTEKGKDVELRCDPISGHTALYWYRQSLGQGLEFLIYFQGNSAPDKSGLPSDRFSAERTGGSVSTLTIQRTQQEDSAVYLCASSLVPNMQETQYFGPGTRLLVL.

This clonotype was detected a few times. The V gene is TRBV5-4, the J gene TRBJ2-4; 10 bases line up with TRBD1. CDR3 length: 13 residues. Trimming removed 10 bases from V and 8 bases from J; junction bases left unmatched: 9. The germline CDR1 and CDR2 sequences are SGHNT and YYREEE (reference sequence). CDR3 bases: TGTGCCGCTTCCCGGGACAGGGGACACATTCAGTACTTC. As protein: CAASRDRGHIQYF.